The rows below give T cell receptor beta chains drawn from one sample of a study of a mutant IDH1 vaccine in newly diagnosed glioma. This table comes from immunoSEQ multiplex PCR, and its TCRdb copy is limited to in-frame clones, with some not included. The sample contains approximately 92,000 clones, 80% of which appear only once. Sequencing was performed on PBMCs, taken from a glioma patient treated with radiotherapy, temozolomide or both. These receptors were taken from a man aged 40-55 years with glioma. The CDR3 runs from the conserved cysteine through the conserved F or W. D genes are given only for firm matches. Clone sizes are given selectively: once, few, many, or a class where the clone is expanded.

TGTGCCAGCAGCCCTAGCGGGGCGGCCACCGGGGAGCTGTTTTTT	CASSPSGAATGELFF	TRBD2	TRBV7-8	TRBJ2-2	NA
TGTGCCAGCAGCCGTGCATCGACAGGGGGACCAAACACCATATATTTT	CASSRASTGGPNTIYF	TRBD1	TRBV7-9	TRBJ1-3	NA
TGCGCCAGCAGCCAAGATATAAGAGCAGGGGGACTAGCCAAAAACATTCAGTACTTC	CASSQDIRAGGLAKNIQYF	NA	TRBV4-1	TRBJ2-4	NA
TGTGCCAGCAAGCTAACCCGGGGGGGCACAGATACGCAGTATTTT	CASKLTRGGTDTQYF	TRBD2	TRBV4-2	TRBJ2-3	NA
TGTGCCACCAGCAGAGAGAAGTACAGGGGGGACTATGGCTACACCTTC	CATSREKYRGDYGYTF	TRBD1	TRBV15	TRBJ1-2	NA
TGTGCCAGCAGCTTGAAGACGGGGTCACCCCTCCACTTT	CASSLKTGSPLHF	NA	TRBV5-4	TRBJ1-6	few
TGTGCCATCACCGAACAGGGTGCAGCAGATACGCAGTATTTT	CAITEQGAADTQYF	NA	TRBV10-3	TRBJ2-3	NA
TGTGCCAGCAGTGAATCGGTGAACACTGAAGCTTTCTTT	CASSESVNTEAFF	NA	TRBV6-1	TRBJ1-1	few
TGTGCCAGCAGCCACCCGGGGGGCAGCGGTGGCGAGCAGTACTTC	CASSHPGGSGGEQYF	NA	TRBV7-9	TRBJ2-7	NA
TGTGCCAGCAGCGGGGGACAGGCCTATGAAAAACTGTTTTTT	CASSGGQAYEKLFF	TRBD1	TRBV9	TRBJ1-4	NA
TGCGCCAGCAGCCTCCGGACAGGGAGCACAGATACGCAGTATTTT	CASSLRTGSTDTQYF	TRBD1	TRBV5-1	TRBJ2-3	NA
TGTGCCAGCAGTGCAACTCTGAGCTCCTACAATGAGCAGTTCTTC	CASSATLSSYNEQFF	NA	TRBV28	TRBJ2-1	NA
TGTGCCAGTAGTTACCAAAGGGGGCGTAGGAGCACTGAAGCTTTCTTT	CASSYQRGRRSTEAFF	TRBD1	TRBV19	TRBJ1-1	NA
TGCGCCAGCAGTGAGTCGGGCAGTCGCACAGATACGCAGTATTTT	CASSESGSRTDTQYF	NA	TRBV10-1	TRBJ2-3	NA
TGTGCCATCAGGGCGACAGGGAACAGGCCTACGGATACGCAGTATTTT	CAIRATGNRPTDTQYF	TRBD1	TRBV10-3	TRBJ2-3	NA
TGTGCCAGTAGTACCTATCCTGGGACTAGCCTCAATGAGCAGTTCTTC	CASSTYPGTSLNEQFF	TRBD2	TRBV19	TRBJ2-1	NA
TGCGCCAGCAGCTCCCGACTCGCCGGGGAGCTGTTTTTT	CASSSRLAGELFF	NA	TRBV4-3	TRBJ2-2	few
TGTGCCAGCAGCGGTACCGGGACAGTTTTTTTTAATCAGCCCCAGCATTTT	CASSGTGTVFFNQPQHF	TRBD1	TRBV7-8	TRBJ1-5	NA
TGTGCCAGCAGCTTCGGGGAAGAGACCCAGTACTTC	CASSFGEETQYF	NA	TRBV7-9	TRBJ2-5	NA
TGCGCCAGCAGTGACCTCGACCCGCCGTATAGCAATCAGCCCCAGCATTTT	CASSDLDPPYSNQPQHF	NA	TRBV10-1	TRBJ1-5	NA
TGTGCCAGCAGCGGTTGGCAGGGCCACAATGAGCAGTTCTTC	CASSGWQGHNEQFF	NA	TRBV14	TRBJ2-1	NA
TGCGCCAGCAGCCCCCCCCTCTCTGGGGCCAACGTCCTGACTTTC	CASSPPLSGANVLTF	NA	TRBV4-3	TRBJ2-6	once
TGCAGCGTCACGGGTTCCTTTGGGGGCTTAAAGACCCAGTACTTC	CSVTGSFGGLKTQYF	NA	TRBV29-1	TRBJ2-5	NA
TGTGCCAGCAGCCAAATGGGCAGGACTGAAGAGACCCAGTACTTC	CASSQMGRTEETQYF	NA	TRBV5-6	TRBJ2-5	NA
TGCGCCAGCAGCCAACCTGGACAGGGCTCGAGAGCCGGGGAGCTGTTTTTT	CASSQPGQGSRAGELFF	TRBD1	TRBV4-1	TRBJ2-2	NA
TGTGCCAGTAGTATGATGGCCGGGTCAGGAGGGTATTTT	CASSMMAGSGGYF	NA	TRBV19	TRBJ1-5	NA
TGTGCCAGCAGTTTAGGGGCTAGCGGGAGTAATGAGCAGTTCTTC	CASSLGASGSNEQFF	TRBD2	TRBV27	TRBJ2-1	NA
TGTGCCAGCTCACCGGGACGGGGAGACTATAATTCACCCCTCCACTTT	CASSPGRGDYNSPLHF	NA	TRBV18	TRBJ1-6	once
TGTGCCAGCAGTGCGAACAGAGGAGAGACCCAGTACTTC	CASSANRGETQYF	NA	TRBV11-2	TRBJ2-5	NA
TGCGCCAGCAGCTCCCGGGACAGGGGGCGCAGCACCGGGGAGCTGTTTTTT	CASSSRDRGRSTGELFF	TRBD1	TRBV5-1	TRBJ2-2	NA
TGTGCCAGTAGTATTCGGGGTGTGGACTCTGGAAACACCATATATTTT	CASSIRGVDSGNTIYF	NA	TRBV19	TRBJ1-3	once
TGCGCCAGCAGCAGGGAGGGGCTAGGGGCCTACGAGCAGTACTTC	CASSREGLGAYEQYF	TRBD2	TRBV5-1	TRBJ2-7	NA
TGTGCCTGGAGGAAGGGACAGGCTGGGGCCAACGTCCTGACTTTC	CAWRKGQAGANVLTF	TRBD1	TRBV30	TRBJ2-6	NA
TGCAGCGTCCCGCTTCTAGCGGGGCCTATCCCAGATACGCAGTATTTT	CSVPLLAGPIPDTQYF	TRBD2	TRBV29-1	TRBJ2-3	NA
TGTGCCAGCAGCTTGGGAGGGTCGACCTACGAGCAGTACTTC	CASSLGGSTYEQYF	NA	TRBV5-6	TRBJ2-7	NA
TGTGCCAGCAGCGCCGGGACTAGAAACACCGGGGAGCTGTTTTTT	CASSAGTRNTGELFF	TRBD2	TRBV7-8	TRBJ2-2	NA
TGTGCCAGCAGCGAGCAGGGGGCTCTCACTGAAGCTTTCTTT	CASSEQGALTEAFF	TRBD1	TRBV9	TRBJ1-1	NA
TGTGCCAGCAGTATGACAGCTGGAAACACCATATATTTT	CASSMTAGNTIYF	NA	TRBV27	TRBJ1-3	few
TGTGCCAGCAGTGTCAGCAGGGCGGCCACTGAAGCTTTCTTT	CASSVSRAATEAFF	NA	TRBV2	TRBJ1-1	NA
TGTGCCAGTAGTATGAGCGGGAGGGCAGGGAATGAGCAGTTCTTC	CASSMSGRAGNEQFF	TRBD2	TRBV19	TRBJ2-1	NA
TGTGCTAGTGGTTTGGAGGCAGGGTCCGGCTACACCTTC	CASGLEAGSGYTF	NA	TRBV12-5	TRBJ1-2	NA
TGTGCCAGCAGCTGGGGCGGGGGCGGAGAGACCCAGTACTTC	CASSWGGGGETQYF	NA	TRBV5-6	TRBJ2-5	once
TGTGCCAGCAGCTTCGGTAGCAGGGAGACCCAGTACTTC	CASSFGSRETQYF	NA	TRBV7-9	TRBJ2-5	NA
TGTGCCAGCAGTTCCCGGTTGTTTTGGGTTCGGCGGGCCTCCACAGATACGCAGTATTTT	CASSSRLFWVRRASTDTQYF	NA	TRBV28	TRBJ2-3	NA
TGTGCCAGCAGCACCCGGACCCTCAATCAGCCCCAGCATTTT	CASSTRTLNQPQHF	NA	TRBV7-8	TRBJ1-5	NA
TGTGCTAGCAGCTTAGGTTTATCGGGCACTGGAAACACCATATATTTT	CASSLGLSGTGNTIYF	NA	TRBV7-7	TRBJ1-3	NA
TGTGCCTGGAGTGGGAGCCCCAGGGGCGGGAGGGCGGAGAACACCGGGGAGCTGTTTTTT	CAWSGSPRGGRAENTGELFF	TRBD2	TRBV30	TRBJ2-2	NA
TGCGCCAGCAGCCAAGTCGACAGGGGGCCTGACTATGGCTACACCTTC	CASSQVDRGPDYGYTF	TRBD1	TRBV4-1	TRBJ1-2	NA
TGTGCCAGCAGCTTGTTGGGACAGGGGTTGCCTTACGAGCAGTACTTC	CASSLLGQGLPYEQYF	TRBD1	TRBV7-2	TRBJ2-7	NA
TGTGCCAGCAGCTTTCGCGACGGGGTATACAATGAGCAGTTCTTC	CASSFRDGVYNEQFF	NA	TRBV7-8	TRBJ2-1	NA
TGTGCCAGCAGCCAAGAAACGCTAGCAGATACGCAGTATTTT	CASSQETLADTQYF	NA	TRBV4-2	TRBJ2-3	NA
TGTGCCAGCAGTTTATCGTCTCCCCAAGAGACCCAGTACTTC	CASSLSSPQETQYF	NA	TRBV28	TRBJ2-5	NA
TGTGCCAGCAGCCCGGCGACAGGGGTGCAAGAGACCCAGTACTTC	CASSPATGVQETQYF	TRBD1	TRBV7-9	TRBJ2-5	NA